This record looks at one TCR beta chain sequence and its context. The antigen is not known. This sample was included in a study of T cell responses to AZD1222 COVID-19 vaccine. At the level of the study: Investigators merged groups given second doses at roughly 4 or roughly 12 weeks.

The repertoire was sequenced with immunoSEQ multiplex PCR; TCRdb's copy has only in-frame clones and lacks some. This sample has tens of thousands of clones; about 88% occur once, and the top ten carry roughly a tenth. Study conclusions and caveats: The peak T cell response came first, and repertoires were sampled only after it. Just 5 to 7 AZD1222 recipients were seropositive at baseline. The donors showed a predominance of white British ancestry and of females, with possible underestimation of clonal diversity.

CDR1 is MNHGY, CDR2 SAAAGT, per germline. The CDR3 covers 17 residues. Trimming took 0 bases from V and 0 from J, leaving 13 bases between them. The origin of this receptor is an adult in good health. This rearrangement joins TRBV6-8 to TRBJ2-3; either TRBD1 or TRBD2 may supply D (5 bases each). The sample was peripheral blood, taken on day 0 of AZD1222 vaccination. CDR3 nucleotides: TGTGCCAGCAGTTACTCGATGGGGGATACTAGCACAGATACGCAGTATTTT. Encoded protein: CASSYSMGDTSTDTQYF.